The entry below gives a single TCR beta chain sequence along with its context. Antigen specificity is unknown. The data originate from a study of cytomegalovirus exposure and HLA in healthy donors. Across the whole study: The approximately 110 validation repertoires, a later analysis reported, used the same platform as the 600 to 700 first-cohort repertoires. General observations from the study: A list of around 160 TCR beta chains associated with cytomegalovirus was given.

Donors were drawn from the roughly 130-subject validation cohort, separate from the approximately 700-subject first cohort. TCRdb's copy holds only in-frame clones and misses some; the assay was immunoSEQ multiplex PCR. In the table there are approximately 150,000 clones, 90% to 95% of which are singletons. This CDR3 is 15 amino acids long. The V gene's germline CDR1 is SGHRS and CDR2 YFSETQ. Unmatched junction bases numbered 3, after V lost 4 bases and J lost 1 base. The sample was PBMCs. The chain has TRBV5-1 and TRBJ2-4; 9 nucleotides match TRBD2. The source is a man between 18 and 35 years old in good health and CMV-seronegative. As DNA, the CDR3 is TGCGCCAGCAGCGCCAGCGGGGGGGCCAAAAACATTCAGTACTTC. Protein: CASSASGGAKNIQYF.